The rows below give T cell receptor beta chains drawn from one sample of a study of cytomegalovirus exposure and HLA in healthy donors. Clones were read by immunoSEQ multiplex PCR, and TCRdb kept only the in-frame ones, dropping some. Its table lists about 140,000 clones. The source material was PBMCs. The receptors originated from a woman under 30 in good health and CMV-seronegative. Each CDR3 is given with its conserved first and last residue. D genes are given only for firm matches.

>TRBD2|15|TRBV5-1|TRBJ2-7
TGCGCCAGCAGCTCGGGACTAGCCTTGACCTACGAGCAGTACTTC
CASSSGLALTYEQYF
>NA|16|TRBV27|TRBJ2-7
TGTGCCAGCAGTCCTTATATCGGGAGTAAGTCCTACGAGCAGTACTTC
CASSPYIGSKSYEQYF
>TRBD1|15|TRBV5-4|TRBJ1-2
TGTGCCAGCAGCCCCTCATCCGACAGGGGGCGTGGCTACACCTTC
CASSPSSDRGRGYTF
>NA|13|TRBV27|TRBJ1-5
TGTGCCAGCAGTTTATTCCGGTACCAGCCCCAGCATTTT
CASSLFRYQPQHF
>TRBD1|13|TRBV19|TRBJ1-2
TGTGCCAGTAGTGTGGACAGGGGTTCGAGCTACACCTTC
CASSVDRGSSYTF
>NA|13|TRBV19|TRBJ1-2
TGTGCCAGTAGACTTCAGGGAAACTATGGCTACACCTTC
CASRLQGNYGYTF
>NA|15|TRBV5-8|TRBJ2-1
TGTGCCAGCAGCCAAAACAGGGAACCCTACAATGAGCAGTTCTTC
CASSQNREPYNEQFF
>NA|15|TRBV7-9|TRBJ2-5
TGTGCCAGCAGCTTCCTCACAGAAACCCGACAGACCCAGTACTTC
CASSFLTETRQTQYF
>TRBD2|17|TRBV7-8|TRBJ2-1
TGTGCCAGCAGCACCCTCTGGGGTGGGGAGGGGCTGGGTGAGCAGTTCTTC
CASSTLWGGEGLGEQFF
>TRBD2|15|TRBV6-5|TRBJ2-7
TGTGCCAGCGGAGCGGGAGTGGACGGGAACTACGAGCAGTACTTC
CASGAGVDGNYEQYF
>TRBD1|16|TRBV6-5|TRBJ1-1
TGTGCCAGCAGTTCTGTAGGGACAGGGAGGAACACTGAAGCTTTCTTT
CASSSVGTGRNTEAFF
>NA|15|TRBV15|TRBJ1-3
TGTGCCACCAGCAGAGATTTGGAGAGCGGAAACACCATATATTTT
CATSRDLESGNTIYF
>NA|14|TRBV6-1|TRBJ2-7
TGTGCCAGCAACCTATTTCAGGGGCCCGGCGAGCAGTACTTC
CASNLFQGPGEQYF
>NA|14|TRBV19|TRBJ1-2
TGTGCCAGTAGTAAGACAGGAGCAAACTATGGCTACACCTTC
CASSKTGANYGYTF
>NA|15|TRBV5-1|TRBJ1-3
TGCGCCAGCAGAGATACAGGGTACTCTGGAAACACCATATATTTT
CASRDTGYSGNTIYF
>NA|14|TRBV5-1|TRBJ2-7
TGCGCCAGCAGCTTGGCCGGGAGCGAAGGCGAGCAGTACTTC
CASSLAGSEGEQYF
>NA|11|TRBV6-5|TRBJ2-5
TGTGCCAGCCAGCGACAAGAGACCCAGTACTTC
CASQRQETQYF
>TRBD1|14|TRBV9|TRBJ1-1
TGTGCCAGCAGCGCGCAGGGGGCGGTCACTGAAGCTTTCTTT
CASSAQGAVTEAFF
>NA|14|TRBV10-3|TRBJ1-2
TGTGCCATCAGTGGACAGAATACCCGCTATGGCTACACCTTC
CAISGQNTRYGYTF
>TRBD1|14|TRBV6-6|TRBJ1-1
TGTGCCAGCAGTTACGGGACAGGGGAGATTGAAGCTTTCTTT
CASSYGTGEIEAFF
>NA|14|TRBV7-3|TRBJ2-1
TGTGCCAGCAGCCTAAAAGGGAGTTACAATGAGCAGTTCTTC
CASSLKGSYNEQFF
>TRBD2|16|TRBV11-2|TRBJ2-4
TGTGCCAGCAGCGCCAACCCGACTAGCGCCATGAACATTCAGTACTTC
CASSANPTSAMNIQYF